Below are 18 T cell receptor beta chains sequenced from a single sample in a study of radiotherapy plus CTLA-4 blockade in lung cancer. Method: immunoSEQ multiplex PCR; TCRdb's copy keeps in-frame clones and lacks some. The table lists around 110,000 clones, under 90% of them singletons. Sample: peripheral blood, taken from a patient treated with radiotherapy plus ipilimumab. The origin of the receptors is a human donor with non-small cell lung cancer that progressed on radiotherapy plus ipilimumab. Some clones in this sample may be carry-over from other donors' samples.

The chain carries TRBV5-1 and TRBJ1-2, with a possible D match to TRBD1 (6 bases). Germline V gene sequence: CDR1 SGHRS, CDR2 YFSETQ. The CDR3 length is 15 residues. V lost 4 bases and J 5 bases, leaving 18 bases between the germline ends. CDR3 sequence: CASSTGTPLSYGYTF. CDR3 sequence (DNA): TGCGCCAGCAGCACTGGGACACCGCTGTCGTATGGCTACACCTTC.

This clone was seen just once. This chain joins TRBV7-8 and TRBJ2-3; D gene uncertain. CDR3 length: 14 amino acids. Germline V gene lookup returns CDR1 SGHVS and CDR2 FQNEAQ. Trimming removed 1 base at V and 4 bases at J, with 9 bases between. The CDR3 DNA is TGTGCCAGCAGCTTAGTCTCGAGTGCAGATACGCAGTATTTT. This encodes CASSLVSSADTQYF.

Notes on this clone: The same CDR3 can be traced to other DNA sequences in this sample. V and J are TRBV4-3 and TRBJ2-3, with TRBD2 matching over 8 bases. The CDR3 loop spans 14 amino acids. Per the germline V gene, CDR1 is LGHNA and CDR2 is YSLEER. V shed 3 bases, J shed 11 bases, and the junction held 10 bases outside the gene matches. The CDR3 reads CASSQARLRGGQYF. In DNA, the CDR3 is TGCGCCAGCAGCCAGGCTCGTCTACGGGGGGGGCAGTATTTT.

The J gene is TRBJ1-1, the V gene TRBV7-6, with 7 bases lining up with TRBD1. The CDR3 is 17 residues long. The V segment lost 2 bases and the J segment 4 bases; nucleotides outside the gene matches: 13. CDR1 is SGHVS, CDR2 FNYEAQ, per germline. CDR3 DNA: TGTGCCAGCAGCTTATTAGGCCCAGGGGGTGACGGCACTGAAGCTTTCTTT. Its protein product is CASSLLGPGGDGTEAFF.

This chain uses TRBV20-1 with TRBJ1-2, with D unresolved. CDR3 length: 11 amino acids. Germline loops: CDR1 DFQATT, CDR2 SNEGSKA (reference sequence). Deletions cut 8 bases from V and 2 bases from J, with 9 bases between. The CDR3 here is CSLGWNYGYTF. For the CDR3, the DNA is TGCAGTCTCGGTTGGAACTATGGCTACACCTTC.

This sequence joins TRBV4-2 and TRBJ1-1; D possibly corresponds to TRBD1 (5 bases). CDR1 and CDR2 from the germline V gene are LGHNA and YNFKEQ. The CDR3 is 14 amino acids. Trimming shortened V by 0 bases and J by 11 bases, and 16 bases separated the two germline ends. CDR3 sequence (DNA): TGTGCCAGCAGCCAAGAGGGGCAGGGAGATACGGCTTTCTTT. The encoded protein is CASSQEGQGDTAFF.

V gene TRBV19 combines with J gene TRBJ2-5, with unresolved D. CDR3 length: 12 residues. CDR1 and CDR2 from the germline V gene are LNHDA and SQIVND (reference sequence). V lost 1 base and J lost 9, with 9 bases in between. The CDR3 region has the DNA TGTGCCAGTAGTATAGGGCAGGTGCCCCAGTACTTC. This gives the protein CASSIGQVPQYF.

The rearrangement links TRBV5-1 to TRBJ2-5; D remains ambiguous. Germline V lookup: CDR1 SGHRS, CDR2 YFSETQ. Trimming shortened V by 2 bases and J by 4 bases, and 12 bases separated the two germline ends. This CDR3 spans 14 amino acids. The CDR3: CASSFSKAGETQYF. CDR3 in DNA: TGCGCCAGCAGCTTTTCAAAGGCCGGAGAGACCCAGTACTTC.

The rearrangement links TRBV5-1 to TRBJ2-1; 7 bases agree with TRBD2. V shed 3 bases and J 8 bases; nucleotides not matched to a gene: 5. CDR1 is SGHRS and CDR2 is YFSETQ in the germline V gene. The CDR3 runs to 13 residues. The CDR3 DNA reads as TGCGCCAGCAGCTGGGGGGGTGGCGATGAGCAGTTCTTC. Protein: CASSWGGGDEQFF.

J is TRBJ1-5 and V is TRBV19; TRBD1 is a possible D gene (6 bases). This CDR3 comprises 15 residues. V shed 3 bases and J shed 8 bases, with 17 bases lying between them. Germline CDR1 LNHDA, CDR2 SQIVND (reference sequence). Here the CDR3 reads CASSMRLGAQEPQHF. The CDR3 nucleotides read TGTGCCAGTAGTATGAGGTTGGGGGCACAGGAGCCCCAGCATTTT.

J is TRBJ2-1 and V is TRBV5-1; D unresolved. With 2 bases removed from V and 7 bases from J, the gap between germline ends came to 16 bases. Germline V gives CDR1 SGHRS, CDR2 YFSETQ. This CDR3 is 15 amino acids long. Written as DNA, the CDR3 is TGCGCCAGCAGCTTCGAGCCGGCCTCTGGGAATGAGCAGTTCTTC. As protein: CASSFEPASGNEQFF.

CDR3 coding DNA: TGCGCCAGCACCTTACAGGGGAACTACTATGGCTACACCTTC. Translating gives CASTLQGNYYGYTF. This chain uses TRBV5-1 with TRBJ1-2; 7 nucleotides line up with TRBD1. Germline CDR1 is SGHRS and CDR2 is YFSETQ. This CDR3 is built from 14 residues. Germline trimming cut 6 bases from V and 3 bases from J; bases unmatched to any gene: 8. The variable domain in full, completed from reference TRBV5-1 and TRBJ1-2, reads KAGVTQTPRYLIKTRGQQVTLSCSPISGHRSVSWYQQTPGQGLQFLFEYFSETQRNKGNFPGRFSGRQFSNSRSEMNVSTLELGDSALYLCASTLQGNYYGYTFGSGTRLTVV.

The V call is TRBV7-9, the J call TRBJ2-1, with D possibly being TRBD2 (5 bases). Germline V gives CDR1 SEHNR, CDR2 FQNEAQ (reference sequence). This CDR3 is 16 amino acids long. V was trimmed by 4 bases and J by 0 bases, leaving 13 bases between them. CDR3 sequence (DNA): TGTGCCAGCAGCTACCTGAGGGCGAGCTCCTACAATGAGCAGTTCTTC. This codes for CASSYLRASSYNEQFF.

This clone turned up a few times. CDR3 protein: CASSLVPTDTQYF. In nucleotides, the CDR3 is TGCGCCAGCAGCTTAGTTCCGACAGATACGCAGTATTTT. The rearrangement links TRBV5-1 to TRBJ2-3; D not certain. The CDR3 is made up of 13 amino acids. The V end lost 2 bases, the J end lost 3 bases, and 7 bases lay between the germline ends. Germline V gene lookup returns CDR1 SGHRS and CDR2 YFSETQ.

The rearrangement uses TRBV6-5 and TRBJ2-5; D is unresolved. Trimming pared 2 bases from V and 5 bases from J, leaving 6 bases between. Germline V gene lookup returns CDR1 MNHEY and CDR2 SVGAGI. The CDR3 is 12 amino acids. The DNA for the CDR3 is TGTGCCAGCAGTTACGACCGGGAGACCCAGTACTTC. Translated: CASSYDRETQYF.

The chain employs TRBV6-1 and TRBJ1-2, with TRBD1 matching over 8 bases. V lost 5 bases to trimming and J lost 5 bases; unmatched junction nucleotides: 4. CDR3 length: 13 residues. The germline V gene encodes CDR1 MNHNS and CDR2 SASEGT. The CDR3 coding sequence is TGTGCCAGCAGTACAGGGGGAAGATATGGCTACACCTTC. Translating gives CASSTGGRYGYTF.

This sequence joins TRBV28 and TRBJ2-1, with TRBD2 identical over 12 bases. CDR1 is MDHEN, CDR2 SYDVKM, per germline. The CDR3 spans 14 residues. V shed 7 bases, J shed 4 bases, and the junction held 2 bases outside the gene matches. The CDR3 spells CASTSGGGYNEQFF. The CDR3 nucleotides are TGTGCCAGCACTAGCGGGGGGGGATACAATGAGCAGTTCTTC.

The chain has TRBV11-3 and TRBJ2-7; D gene uncertain. The CDR3 spans 13 residues. Trimming took off 3 bases at V and 6 bases at J, with 12 bases between the two ends. The germline CDR1 and CDR2 sequences are SGHNT and YENEEA. Here the CDR3 reads CASSLDALGEQYF. The CDR3 DNA reads as TGTGCCAGCAGCTTGGACGCTTTGGGCGAGCAGTACTTC. Full variable domain (outside the CDR3, taken from reference TRBV11-3 and TRBJ2-7): EAGVVQSPRYKIIEKKQPVAFWCNPISGHNTLYWYLQNLGQGPELLIRYENEEAVDDSQLPKDRFSAERLKGVDSTLKIQPAELGDSAVYLCASSLDALGEQYFGPGTRLTVT.